In this sample, the clone carrying this TCR beta chain turned up once. This record belongs to a study of blood T cell repertoires in COVID-19. Study at large: The United States, Italy and Spain were the sources of the acute and convalescent COVID-19 samples.

Per the original data handling: For nucleated cells, counts were estimated from reference gene primer amplification. Sequencing used immunoSEQ multiplex PCR; TCRdb keeps in-frame clones, though not all of them. The D gene and trimming were derived from the DNA, and the V and J assignments and clone size from that table. The sample holds 15,000 to 20,000 clones, approximately 90% seen once. Trimming removed 3 bases at V and 6 bases at J, with 20 bases between. From germline, CDR1 is KGHSH and CDR2 LQKENI. CDR3 length equals 16 residues. This chain links TRBV18 with TRBJ1-2; D uncertain. Sequences were obtained from peripheral blood. The origin of this receptor is a human donor in a cohort sampled during active COVID-19. The CDR3 sequence: CASSPLGSNPIDGYTF. CDR3 bases: TGTGCCAGCTCACCCCTGGGGAGCAATCCCATAGATGGCTACACCTTC.